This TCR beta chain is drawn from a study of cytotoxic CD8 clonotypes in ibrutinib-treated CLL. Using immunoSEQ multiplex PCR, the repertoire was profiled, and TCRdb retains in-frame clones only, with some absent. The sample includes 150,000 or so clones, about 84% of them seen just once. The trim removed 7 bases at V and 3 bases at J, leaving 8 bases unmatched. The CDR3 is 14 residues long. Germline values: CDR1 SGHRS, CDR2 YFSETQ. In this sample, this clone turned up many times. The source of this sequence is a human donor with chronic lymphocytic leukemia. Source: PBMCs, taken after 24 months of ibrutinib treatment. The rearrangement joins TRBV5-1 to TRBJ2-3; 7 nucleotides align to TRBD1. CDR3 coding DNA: TGCGCCAGCGGGTCGGACAGGTGGACAGATACGCAGTATTTT. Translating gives CASGSDRWTDTQYF.